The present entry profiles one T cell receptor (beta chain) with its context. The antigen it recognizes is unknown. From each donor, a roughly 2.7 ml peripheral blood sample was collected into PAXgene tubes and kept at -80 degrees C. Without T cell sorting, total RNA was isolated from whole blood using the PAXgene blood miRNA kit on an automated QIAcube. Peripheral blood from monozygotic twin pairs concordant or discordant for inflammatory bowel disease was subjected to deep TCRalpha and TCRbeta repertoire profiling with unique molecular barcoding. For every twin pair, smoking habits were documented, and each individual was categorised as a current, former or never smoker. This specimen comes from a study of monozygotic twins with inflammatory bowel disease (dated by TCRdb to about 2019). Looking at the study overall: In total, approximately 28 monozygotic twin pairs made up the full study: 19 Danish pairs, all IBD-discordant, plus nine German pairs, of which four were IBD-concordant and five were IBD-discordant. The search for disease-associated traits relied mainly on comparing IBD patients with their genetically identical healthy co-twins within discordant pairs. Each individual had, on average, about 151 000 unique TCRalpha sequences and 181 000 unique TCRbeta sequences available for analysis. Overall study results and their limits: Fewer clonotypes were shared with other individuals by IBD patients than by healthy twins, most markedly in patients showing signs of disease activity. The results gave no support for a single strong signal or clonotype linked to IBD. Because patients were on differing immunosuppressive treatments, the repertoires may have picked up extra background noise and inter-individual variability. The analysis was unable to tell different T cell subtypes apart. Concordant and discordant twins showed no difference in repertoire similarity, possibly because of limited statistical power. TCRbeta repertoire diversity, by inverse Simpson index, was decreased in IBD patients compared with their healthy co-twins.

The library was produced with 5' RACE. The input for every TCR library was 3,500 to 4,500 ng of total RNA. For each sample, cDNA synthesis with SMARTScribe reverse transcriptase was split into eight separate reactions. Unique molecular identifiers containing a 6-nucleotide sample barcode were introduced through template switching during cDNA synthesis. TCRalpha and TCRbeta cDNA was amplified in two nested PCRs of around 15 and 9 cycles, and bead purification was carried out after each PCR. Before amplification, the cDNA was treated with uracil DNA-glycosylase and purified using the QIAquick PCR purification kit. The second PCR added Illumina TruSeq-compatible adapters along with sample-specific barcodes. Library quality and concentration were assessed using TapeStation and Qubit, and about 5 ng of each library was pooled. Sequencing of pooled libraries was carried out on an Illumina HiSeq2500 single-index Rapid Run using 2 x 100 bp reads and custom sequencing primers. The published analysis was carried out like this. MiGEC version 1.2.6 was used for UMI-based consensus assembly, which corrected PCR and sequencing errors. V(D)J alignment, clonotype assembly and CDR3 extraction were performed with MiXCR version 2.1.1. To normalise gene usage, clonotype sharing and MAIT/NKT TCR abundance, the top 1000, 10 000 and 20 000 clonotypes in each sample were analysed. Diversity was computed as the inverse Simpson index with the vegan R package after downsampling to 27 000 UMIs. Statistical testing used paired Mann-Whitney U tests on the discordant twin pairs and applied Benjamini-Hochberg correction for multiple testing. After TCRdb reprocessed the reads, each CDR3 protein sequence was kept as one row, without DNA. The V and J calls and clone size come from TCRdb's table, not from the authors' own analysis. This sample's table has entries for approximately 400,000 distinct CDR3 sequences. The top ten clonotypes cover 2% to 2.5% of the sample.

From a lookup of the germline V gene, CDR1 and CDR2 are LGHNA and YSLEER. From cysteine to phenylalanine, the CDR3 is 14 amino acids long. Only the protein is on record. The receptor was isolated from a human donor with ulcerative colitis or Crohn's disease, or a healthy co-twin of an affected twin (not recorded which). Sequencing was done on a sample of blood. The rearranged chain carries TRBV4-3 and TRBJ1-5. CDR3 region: CASSQERGSQPQHF.